These T cell receptor beta chains were read from a single sample in a study of cytomegalovirus exposure and HLA in healthy donors. Sequencing used immunoSEQ multiplex PCR; TCRdb keeps in-frame clones, though not all of them. The sample gives some 90,000 clones, 80% of which show up once; about a third is in the top ten. Sequencing was performed on PBMCs. Source of these receptors: a man aged 50 to 59 in good health and CMV-seropositive. CDR3s include the opening cysteine and the closing phenylalanine or tryptophan. D genes are given only for firm matches. Only part of the rows carry a size: once, few, many, or a class if the clone is expanded.

>-|TRBD1|TRBV23-1|18|TRBJ2-3
TGCGCCAGCAGTCCCCGCAGGGTTAGAGGGGGCCTCACAGATACGCAGTATTTT
CASSPRRVRGGLTDTQYF
>once|TRBD2|TRBV19|15|TRBJ2-7
TGTGCCAGTAGTGGACCTACTAGCGGGATCTACGAGCAGTACTTC
CASSGPTSGIYEQYF
>few|-|TRBV6-5|15|TRBJ2-3
TGTGCCAGCAGTCCAGAACTCGACAACACAGATACGCAGTATTTT
CASSPELDNTDTQYF
>-|TRBD1|TRBV5-1|16|TRBJ2-5
TGCGCCAGCAGCCCTACCGGGACAGGGGGACAAGAGACCCAGTACTTC
CASSPTGTGGQETQYF
>-|-|TRBV13|13|TRBJ2-1
TGTGCCAGCAGCTTGGCCTTCTACAATGAGCAGTTCTTC
CASSLAFYNEQFF
>-|-|TRBV7-9|11|TRBJ2-1
TGTTCCAGCAGCTCAGTCAATGAGCAGTTCTTC
CSSSSVNEQFF
>-|-|TRBV5-4|18|TRBJ1-3
TGTGCCAGCAGCTTGGGGACAGTCAGTCGGAACTCTGGAAACACCATATATTTT
CASSLGTVSRNSGNTIYF
>few|-|TRBV7-9|14|TRBJ2-5
TGTGCCAGCAGCCTACCCCGGGGTTCGGAGACCCAGTACTTC
CASSLPRGSETQYF
>-|TRBD1|TRBV7-9|13|TRBJ2-7
TGTGCCAGCGGACAGGGGAGGGGATACGAGCAGTACTTC
CASGQGRGYEQYF
>-|TRBD1|TRBV5-1|16|TRBJ1-1
TGCGCCAGCAGCTCCAGGGGGGCCCCTACGAACACTGAAGCTTTCTTT
CASSSRGAPTNTEAFF
>-|TRBD1|TRBV19|15|TRBJ1-2
TGTGCCAGTACCCCCTCCCCGGACAGGCTTTATGGCTACACCTTC
CASTPSPDRLYGYTF
>-|-|TRBV7-9|13|TRBJ2-2
TGTGCCAGCAGCTTAGCAGGGGCCGGGGAGCTGTTTTTT
CASSLAGAGELFF
>-|-|TRBV6-1|13|TRBJ2-6
TGTGCCAGCACCTCCGCTGGGGCCAACGTCCTGACTTTC
CASTSAGANVLTF
>once|-|TRBV10-3|12|TRBJ1-2
TGTGCCATCACAACCCAGGGTTATGGCTACACCTTC
CAITTQGYGYTF
>-|-|TRBV11-3|13|TRBJ1-1
TGTGCCAGCAGCTTAGCTCCGAACACTGAAGCTTTCTTT
CASSLAPNTEAFF
>few|-|TRBV6-1|12|TRBJ2-1
TGTGCCAGCAGTGACTGGGGGGATGAGCAGTTCTTC
CASSDWGDEQFF
>-|-|TRBV19|13|TRBJ2-7
TGTGCCAGTTCCCCGGGACATACCTACGAGCAGTACTTC
CASSPGHTYEQYF
>once|-|TRBV9|14|TRBJ2-2
TGTGCCAGCAGCCCCGGGTGGAACACCGGGGAGCTGTTTTTT
CASSPGWNTGELFF
>-|TRBD2|TRBV14|15|TRBJ2-7
TGTGCCAGCAGCACCCGGGGAGGGAGCCTCTCCGAGCAGTACTTC
CASSTRGGSLSEQYF
>-|TRBD2|TRBV5-1|15|TRBJ2-1
TGCGCCAGCAGCTTGTATTTTGGGAGGGCCTATGAGCAGTTCTTC
CASSLYFGRAYEQFF
>-|-|TRBV25-1|15|TRBJ1-1
TGTGCCAGCAGTGAATGGGTAGGGGGTAGCACTGAAGCTTTCTTT
CASSEWVGGSTEAFF
>-|TRBD2|TRBV28|16|TRBJ2-1
TGTGCCAGCGTGTCGGCAGCGGGAGGCTCCTACAATGAGCAGTTCTTC
CASVSAAGGSYNEQFF
>-|-|TRBV18|15|TRBJ2-2
TGTGCCAGCTCACCACGGCGACTAGAGACCGGGGAGCTGTTTTTT
CASSPRRLETGELFF
>once|TRBD2|TRBV5-4|16|TRBJ2-5
TGTGCCAGCAGCTTTTGGAGCGGGAGGGTGGTAGAGACCCAGTACTTC
CASSFWSGRVVETQYF
>-|-|TRBV29-1|13|TRBJ2-7
TGCAGCGTTGAAGCCGGAAGGAGGTACGAGCAGTACTTC
CSVEAGRRYEQYF
>-|-|TRBV19|14|TRBJ2-5
TGTGCCAGTAGTACTAATACGGACAGAAGAGGTGCTTACTTC
CASSTNTDRRGAYF
>-|-|TRBV6-1|13|TRBJ2-3
TGTGCCAGCAGTTCAAGTCTCAGAGATACGCAGTATTTT
CASSSSLRDTQYF
>-|-|TRBV30|12|TRBJ2-7
TGTGCCTGGAGTGTAGCAACCTACGAGCAGTACTTC
CAWSVATYEQYF
>-|-|TRBV7-8|15|TRBJ2-2
TGTGCCAGCAGCTTAGCAGGGGAGGAGACCGGGGAGCTGTTTTTT
CASSLAGEETGELFF
>-|-|TRBV28|14|TRBJ1-6
TGTGCCAGCAGTTTAGGTGGAGGGAATTCACCCCTCCACTTT
CASSLGGGNSPLHF
>-|TRBD2|TRBV7-2|15|TRBJ2-1
TGTGCCAGCACACGAGGTAGCGGGAGGGGAAATGAGCAGTTCTTC
CASTRGSGRGNEQFF
>-|-|TRBV6-1|14|TRBJ2-7
TGTGCCAGCAGTGAAGGTACTGACTCCTACGAGCAGTACTTC
CASSEGTDSYEQYF
>-|-|TRBV7-9|15|TRBJ2-7
TGTGCCAGCAGCCTCCGGGGGACCGCCCCGGACGAGCAGTACTTC
CASSLRGTAPDEQYF
>-|-|TRBV4-2|13|TRBJ2-7
TGTGCCAGCAGCCTCAGGGCGGTCGACGAGCAGTACTTC
CASSLRAVDEQYF
>-|-|TRBV19|12|TRBJ2-5
TGTGCCAGTAGTACCCCTCCAGAGACCCAGTACTTC
CASSTPPETQYF
>-|-|TRBV18|13|TRBJ2-5
TGTGCCAGCTCAAGGGGGGGCCAAGAGACCCAGTACTTC
CASSRGGQETQYF
>-|-|TRBV7-9|13|TRBJ2-7
TGTGCCAGCAGCTTAGGGAGCGCCTACGAGCAGTACTTC
CASSLGSAYEQYF